This TCR beta chain was recorded in a study of post-analysis software for immune sequencing data (dated by TCRdb to between 2014 and 2016). Regarding the research as a whole: Recorded disease courses included relapsing-remitting, secondary progressive and progressive-relapsing multiple sclerosis, with some patients lacking subtype annotation. The patient repertoires were compared against more than 10 previously published healthy control repertoires obtained from donors aged about 6 to 26 years. A subset of samples was prepared in parallel using single-end sample barcoding, then pooled and co-amplified after Illumina adapter ligation. Beyond this particular receptor, the publication reports: Normalized Chao1 diversity was significantly lower in multiple sclerosis patients than controls, suggesting substantial peripheral T-cell clonal expansion. The control group was slightly older than the multiple sclerosis patient group. When samples were clustered directly using the F measure, samples prepared in the same batch co-clustered strongly, which prompted a batch-effect correction.

TCR beta repertoires were profiled from peripheral blood of 13 young patients with multiple sclerosis to demonstrate the VDJtools post-analysis software. The multiple sclerosis patients were children and adolescents ranging in age from about 6 to 17 years. Notes on this clonotype: The antigen it binds to is not known. Per-base qualities were not stored, and no clone one base away is much larger.

The library was built by means of PCR. TCRdb shows the sequencer as Illumina HiSeq 2500. Unique molecular identifiers were incorporated into TCR beta cDNA libraries to reduce PCR and sequencing biases. Approximately 500,000 cDNA molecules were obtained per 1 to 10 million input T cells, so each molecule approximated one T cell. The patient libraries were prepared and sequenced using the same protocol as the earlier healthy control dataset. Within a given batch, samples were prepared together, multiplexed and sequenced on the same HiSeq lane. In the original analysis: MIGEC was used to process the raw barcoded reads, and molecular identifier groups with only a single read were discarded before consensus assembly and CDR3 extraction. Clonotype tables were post-analysed with VDJtools, and diversity was normalized by down-sampling all datasets to the smallest sample size. Repertoire overlap clustering matched CDR3 amino acid but not nucleotide sequences to correct batch-related cross-sample contamination. TCRdb reprocessing: public reads trimmed at Q25 with fastp, clones called with MiXCR, in-frame beta chains kept. For every CDR3 protein sequence, its rows merge into one entry that carries the most common genes and DNA. None of the V and J calls come from the authors' own analysis; TCRdb made them. For this sample there are approximately 770,000 distinct CDR3 sequences; about 43% appear just once. The top ten clonotypes cover roughly 4.9% of the sample.

The TCR was taken from a girl aged 5-17 years with multiple sclerosis. What was sequenced was blood.

The encoded CDR3 is CSALSGSYNEQFF. The nucleotide sequence is TGCAGTGCTCTTAGCGGTTCCTACAATGAGCAGTTCTTC. This chain joins TRBV20-1 to TRBJ2-1; the D gene is perhaps TRBD2, on 6 matching bases. V is shortened by 5 bases, J by 1 base, and the region joining them spans 9 bases. CDR1 and CDR2 (DFQATT, SNEGSKA) derive from the germline V gene (reference sequence). Including the terminal cysteine and phenylalanine, the CDR3 comprises 13 residues. The CDR3 DNA has 39 bases and is translated from base 1.